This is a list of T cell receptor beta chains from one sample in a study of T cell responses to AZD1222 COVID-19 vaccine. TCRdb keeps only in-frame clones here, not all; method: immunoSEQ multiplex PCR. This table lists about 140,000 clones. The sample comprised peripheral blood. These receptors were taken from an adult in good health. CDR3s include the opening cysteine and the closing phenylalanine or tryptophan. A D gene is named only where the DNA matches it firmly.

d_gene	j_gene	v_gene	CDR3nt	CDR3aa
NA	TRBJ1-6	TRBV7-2	TGTGCCAGCAGCGGGGCCACCACTCCACTACCCAATTCACCCCTCCACTTT	CASSGATTPLPNSPLHF
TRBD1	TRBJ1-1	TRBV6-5	TGTGCCACCGGGACAGGGCTCGGTGAAGCTTTCTTT	CATGTGLGEAFF
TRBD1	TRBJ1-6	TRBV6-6	TGTGCCAGCAGTCAAAATTCCGGGACAGGATCCTATAATTCACCCCTCCACTTT	CASSQNSGTGSYNSPLHF
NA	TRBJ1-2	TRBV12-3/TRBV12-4	TGTGCCAGCAGTTTTGGGGATCACTATGGCTACACCTTC	CASSFGDHYGYTF
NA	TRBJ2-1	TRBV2	TGTGCCAGCAGTGATAGTATGACCGTCAGCTCCTACAATGAGCAGTTCTTC	CASSDSMTVSSYNEQFF
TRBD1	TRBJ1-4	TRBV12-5	TGTGCTAGTGGTTTGGAGACAGGGGTTAATGAAAAACTGTTTTTT	CASGLETGVNEKLFF
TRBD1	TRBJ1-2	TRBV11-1	TGTGCCAGCAGCCTGCAGGGGGAGGGCGGCTACACCTTC	CASSLQGEGGYTF
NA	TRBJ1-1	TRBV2	TGTGCCAGCAGCTACGTGGAGGGGAACACTGAAGCTTTCTTT	CASSYVEGNTEAFF
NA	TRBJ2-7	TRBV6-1	TGTGCCAGCAGTGAAAGCCTAAACAACGAGCAGTACTTC	CASSESLNNEQYF
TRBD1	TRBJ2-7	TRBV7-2	TGTGCCAGCAGCCCCCGCACAGGGGGGTCCTACGAGCAGTACTTC	CASSPRTGGSYEQYF
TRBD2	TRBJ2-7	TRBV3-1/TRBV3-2	TGTGCCAGCAGCCAAGGGCTAGCGGGTTCCTACGAGCAGTACTTC	CASSQGLAGSYEQYF
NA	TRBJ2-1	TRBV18	TGTGCCAGCTCACCAGAGGGAGAAAGGAGCTCCTACAATGAGCAGTTCTTC	CASSPEGERSSYNEQFF
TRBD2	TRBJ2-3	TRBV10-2	TGCGCCAGCAGTGTACTAGCGGAAAGCACAGATACGCAGTATTTT	CASSVLAESTDTQYF
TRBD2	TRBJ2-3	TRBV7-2	TGTGCCAGCAGCTTAGCGCTGGCTAGCGGACACACAGATACGCAGTATTTT	CASSLALASGHTDTQYF
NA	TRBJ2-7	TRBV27	TGTGCCAGCAGTTTCTTCCAGCCGACATACTTCTCCTACGAGCAGTACTTC	CASSFFQPTYFSYEQYF
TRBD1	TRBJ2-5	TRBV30	TGTGCGTGGAGTGTACTCAGTAGGGGGACGACAGGGGGAGAGACCCAGTACTTC	CAWSVLSRGTTGGETQYF
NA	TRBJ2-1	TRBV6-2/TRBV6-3	TGTGCCAGCAGTTATGGTAGGACCCTTTTCGGGAATGAGCAGTTCTTC	CASSYGRTLFGNEQFF
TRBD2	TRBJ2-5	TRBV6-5	TGTGCCAGCAGTACTCCGGGACTAGCTAGAGAGACCCAGTACTTC	CASSTPGLARETQYF
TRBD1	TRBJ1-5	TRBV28	TGTGCCAGCAGTCCACCGGGACAGGGGATCATGCCCCAGCATTTT	CASSPPGQGIMPQHF
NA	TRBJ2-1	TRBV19	TGTGCCAGTATTTCAGGGTTGTTTTCTGGTGAGCAGTTCTTC	CASISGLFSGEQFF
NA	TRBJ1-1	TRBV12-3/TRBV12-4	TGTGCCAGCAGTTTAGTTAACACTGAAGCTTTCTTT	CASSLVNTEAFF
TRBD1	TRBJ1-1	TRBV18	TGTGCCAGCTCACCGACAGGGACTCCCAACACTGAAGCTTTCTTT	CASSPTGTPNTEAFF
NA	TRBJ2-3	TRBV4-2	TGTGCCAGCAGCCAGGAAATTCTAGTCACAGATACGCAGTATTTT	CASSQEILVTDTQYF
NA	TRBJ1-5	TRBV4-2	TGTGCCAGCAGCCAATCCGGACAGTATCAGCCCCAGCATTTT	CASSQSGQYQPQHF
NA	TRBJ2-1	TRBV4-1	TGCGCCAGCAGCCAAGGTCGGGGATCTTCCTACAATGAGCAGTTCTTC	CASSQGRGSSYNEQFF
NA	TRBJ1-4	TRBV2	TGTGCCAGCAGTGATAACAGGAGACGAAATGAAAAACTGTTTTTT	CASSDNRRRNEKLFF
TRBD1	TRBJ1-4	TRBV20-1	TGCAGTGCTAGTAGCGGCTGGGGACAGTCAAATGAAAAACTGTTTTTT	CSASSGWGQSNEKLFF
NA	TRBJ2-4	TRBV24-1	TGTGCCACCAGTGGGGCAGGGGCCAAAAACATTCAGTACTTC	CATSGAGAKNIQYF
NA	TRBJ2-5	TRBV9	TGTGCCAGCAGCGACCAAGAGACCCAGTACTTC	CASSDQETQYF
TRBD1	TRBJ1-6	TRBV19	TGTGCCAGTAGGGAGGGGGCGCCCTATAATTCACCCCTCCACTTT	CASREGAPYNSPLHF
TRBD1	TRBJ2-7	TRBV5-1	TGCGCCAGCAGCTGGAACGCTCAGGGGGTGGGATCCTACGAGCAGTACTTC	CASSWNAQGVGSYEQYF
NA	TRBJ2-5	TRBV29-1	TGCAGCGCCGTGGGGGGCATTGGAGAGACCCAGTACTTC	CSAVGGIGETQYF
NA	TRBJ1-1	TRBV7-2	TGTGCCAGCAGCTCCCGGGTAGTCACTGAAGCTTTCTTT	CASSSRVVTEAFF
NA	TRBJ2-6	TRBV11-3	TGTGCCAGCAGCTTAGGTTCGACAGCCGCACTCTCTGGGGCCAACGTCCTGACTTTC	CASSLGSTAALSGANVLTF
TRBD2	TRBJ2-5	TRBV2	TGTGCCAGCAGTGAAACTAGCGGCCAAGAGACCCAGTACTTC	CASSETSGQETQYF
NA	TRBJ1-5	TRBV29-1	TGCAGCGTTACCCAGGGGCGGGATCAGCCCCAGCATTTT	CSVTQGRDQPQHF
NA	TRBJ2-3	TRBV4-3	TGCGCCAGCGGCCAAGATATAGGCAGCTCGTCTAGCACAGATACGCAGTATTTT	CASGQDIGSSSSTDTQYF
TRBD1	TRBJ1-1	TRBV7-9	TGTGCCAGCAGCTCCCGGACAGGGTTTAACACTGAAGCTTTCTTT	CASSSRTGFNTEAFF
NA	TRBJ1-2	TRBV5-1	TGCGCCAGCAGCCCCGTACCCCCCAACTATGGCTACACCTTC	CASSPVPPNYGYTF
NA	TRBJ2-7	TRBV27	TGTGCCAGCAGCCGTAGCCGGGACCCCAGCTCCTACGAGCAGTACTTC	CASSRSRDPSSYEQYF
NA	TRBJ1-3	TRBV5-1	TGCGCCAGCAGCTTGGGGGCTGGAAACACCATATATTTT	CASSLGAGNTIYF
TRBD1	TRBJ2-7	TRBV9	TGTGCCAGCAGCGAGGGGGCGCGTTCCTACGAGCAGTACTTC	CASSEGARSYEQYF
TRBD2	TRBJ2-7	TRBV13	TGTGCCAGCAGCTTTCCCGTTGTCGGCGGGGGCTACGAGCAGTACTTC	CASSFPVVGGGYEQYF
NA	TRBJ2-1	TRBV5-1	TGCGCCAGCAGCTTGGGTCAGGGAACCTACAATGAGCAGTTCTTC	CASSLGQGTYNEQFF
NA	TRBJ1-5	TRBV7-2	TGTGCCAGCAGCCCGACGTTCGGTCAGCCCCAGCATTTT	CASSPTFGQPQHF
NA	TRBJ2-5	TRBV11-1	TGTGCCAGCAGCAGCCGGGACAACCAAGAGACCCAGTACTTC	CASSSRDNQETQYF
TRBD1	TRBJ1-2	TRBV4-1	TGCGCCAGCAGCCCAGGGGGCGCGAACTATGGCTACACCTTC	CASSPGGANYGYTF
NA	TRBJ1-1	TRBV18	TGTGCCAGCTCAGCCCTAGCCCTGCAGATGAACACTGAAGCTTTCTTT	CASSALALQMNTEAFF
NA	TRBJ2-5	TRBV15	TGTGCCACCAGCAGAGATCGCGGTGGGGAGACCCAGTACTTC	CATSRDRGGETQYF
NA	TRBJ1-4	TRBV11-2	TGTGCCAGCAGCCGGACAGCAACTAATGAAAAACTGTTTTTT	CASSRTATNEKLFF
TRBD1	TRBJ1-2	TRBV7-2	TGTGCCAGCAGCTTAGCCGGGACAGGGGACTATGGCTACACCTTC	CASSLAGTGDYGYTF
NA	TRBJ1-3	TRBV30	TGTGCCTGGGATAAGACACGAAACACCATATATTTT	CAWDKTRNTIYF
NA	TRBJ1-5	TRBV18	TGTGCCAGCTCCCCTCAGGGAAATCAGCCCCAGCATTTT	CASSPQGNQPQHF
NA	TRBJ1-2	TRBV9	TGTGCCAGCAGCGGCAGCGGACCCCTTAGTTCTAACTATGGCTACACCTTC	CASSGSGPLSSNYGYTF
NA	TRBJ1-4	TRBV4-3	TGCGCCAGCAGCCAAGTCAGGCAAGAGAGGGAAAAACTGTTTTTT	CASSQVRQEREKLFF
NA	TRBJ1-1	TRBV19	TGTGCCAGTAGTATAGGGGACACCACTCCGAACACTGAAGCTTTCTTT	CASSIGDTTPNTEAFF